Shown below are 10 T cell receptor beta chains from a single sample sequenced in a study of read filtering for tumor transcriptome and immune sequencing. Molecular barcoded adaptors covering alpha/delta and beta/gamma chains were used on around 400 ng RNA. TCRdb recomputed calls from the reads with MiXCR, one row per CDR3 protein. Counted here are around 33,000 distinct CDR3 sequences, less than 20% occurring once; the ten biggest clones make up more than 15%. Sequenced: a population of CD138-negative cells sorted from bone marrow. The source is a donor aged 40 or older with multiple myeloma.

This clonotype occurred many times. The chain couples TRBV7-9 to TRBJ2-3; the D gene is possibly TRBD1 (5 bases). Germline V CDR1 and CDR2: SEHNR, FQNEAQ (reference sequence). V was pared by 1 base and J by 6 bases, with 14 bases between. The CDR3 length is 15 residues. CDR3 sequence reads: CASSLVSPGMDTQYF. In DNA form, the CDR3 reads TGTGCCAGCAGCTTAGTGTCTCCAGGGATGGATACGCAGTATTTT.

This clonotype was picked up many times. The chain uses TRBV12-3 or TRBV12-4 and TRBJ2-1; the match to TRBD2 covers 8 bases. J was trimmed by 10 bases and V by 6 bases; bases with no gene match: 8. The CDR3 loop spans 13 amino acids. As DNA, the CDR3 is TGTGCCAGCAGCGTTAGCGGGAAAAACGAGCAGTTCTTC. Its translation: CASSVSGKNEQFF.

This clonotype was detected many times. This sequence joins TRBV2 and TRBJ1-2; D remains ambiguous. Between the trimmed V and J ends, which lost 2 bases and 7 bases, there was a span of 14 bases. This CDR3 has 14 residues. The germline CDR1 and CDR2 sequences are SNHLY and FYNNEI. The CDR3 protein is CASSESGNPGGYTF. Written as DNA, the CDR3 is TGTGCCAGCAGTGAATCTGGGAATCCCGGTGGCTACACCTTC.

This clonotype was counted at least ten times. This chain joins TRBV6-1 and TRBJ2-6; no clear D gene. Germline loops: CDR1 MNHNS, CDR2 SASEGT. CDR3 length: 14 amino acids. V gave up 7 bases and J gave up 4 bases, with 11 bases separating them. CDR3 nucleotides: TGTGCCAGCAAAGGCCCCGGAGGGGCCAACGTCCTGACTTTC. Translating gives CASKGPGGANVLTF.

This clonotype came up many times. This chain connects TRBV6-6 to TRBJ2-2; D gene unclear. CDR1 and CDR2 from the germline V gene are MNHNY and SVGAGI (reference sequence). Trimming stripped 5 bases from V and 3 bases from J, with 10 bases between. The CDR3 is 14 residues long. CDR3 bases: TGTGCCAGCAGTCTTAACACCTACACCGGGGAGCTGTTTTTT. This codes for CASSLNTYTGELFF.

The J gene is TRBJ1-5, the V gene TRBV7-9; 8 bases are a match to TRBD1. The CDR3 length is 15 residues. V gave up 1 base and J gave up 6 bases; unmatched junction bases: 5. CDR1 SEHNR and CDR2 FQNEAQ come from the germline V gene (reference sequence). The CDR3: CASSLGGQDIQPQHF. The CDR3 DNA sequence: TGTGCCAGCAGCTTAGGGGGACAGGATATTCAGCCCCAGCATTTT. Together with reference TRBV7-9 and TRBJ1-5, the CDR3 gives the full variable domain: DTGVSQNPRHKITKRGQNVTFRCDPISEHNRLYWYRQTLGQGPEFLTYFQNEAQLEKSRLLSDRFSAERPKGSFSTLEIQRTEQGDSAMYLCASSLGGQDIQPQHFGDGTRLSIL.

Notes on this clonotype: The junction and the germline gene differ at one end; a read error may be behind it. This chain links TRBV6-4 with TRBJ2-3; D is ambiguous. Germline-derived CDR1 and CDR2 are MRHNA and SNTAGT. The CDR3 runs to 13 residues. The CDR3 here is CASSDRLTDTQYF. Written as DNA, the CDR3 is TGTGCCAGCAGTGACCGGCTCACAGATACCCAGTATTTT.

This clonotype was detected a few times. The gene calls are TRBV27 and TRBJ1-2; weak D call: TRBD1 (5 bases). The CDR3 runs to 18 residues. Trimming removed 3 bases at V and 6 bases at J, with 26 bases between. Germline V CDR1 and CDR2: MNHEY, SMNVEV (reference sequence). The CDR3 loop reads CASSFWAIPGTDRDGYTF. CDR3 sequence (DNA): TGTGCCAGCAGTTTTTGGGCCATTCCCGGGACGGATAGGGATGGCTACACCTTC.

By sample fraction, this clonotype is medium-sized. The chain links TRBV5-1 to TRBJ2-1, with no clear D. Germline CDR1 and CDR2: SGHRS and YFSETQ. The CDR3 has 13 amino acids. Deletions cut 0 bases from V and 7 bases from J, with 8 bases between. CDR3 sequence (DNA): TGCGCCAGCAGCTTGGACGTCGGGAATGAGCAGTTCTTC. Its protein is CASSLDVGNEQFF.

A remark on this clonotype: This may come from a read error, since a much larger clone is one base off. The CDR3 ends on some other residue instead of the conserved phenylalanine or tryptophan, so this is likely a read error. The J gene is TRBJ2-1, the V gene TRBV20-1; no clear D. Trimming cost V 5 bases and J 5 bases, with 7 bases left between them. CDR1 is DFQATT, CDR2 SNEGSKA, per germline (reference sequence). The CDR3 loop spans 11 amino acids. This CDR3 is CSAGTHNEQFS. The CDR3 DNA reads as TGCAGTGCTGGTACTCACAATGAGCAGTTCTCC.